Here is one T cell receptor beta chain with its context. Contact with a PCR-confirmed or clinician-diagnosed COVID-19 case occurred within 2 weeks of entry. The sample is drawn from a study of blood T cell repertoires in COVID-19. Per the study methods: Estimation of nucleated cell counts relied on the amplification of reference gene primers. Using immunoSEQ multiplex PCR, the repertoire was profiled, and TCRdb retains in-frame clones only, with some absent. V, J and clone size derive from that table, while D and trimming were established from the DNA sequence. This sample carries about 350,000 clones, roughly 90% of them seen once, and the ten largest clones take just over 1%. CDR3 length equals 15 residues. The germline V gene has CDR1 MNHEY and CDR2 SVGAGI. Between the trimmed V and J ends, which lost 0 bases and 1 base, there was a span of 9 bases.

This sequence was found in a woman aged 30 to 39 who had been exposed to COVID-19. The sequenced sample was PBMCs or T cells enriched from blood (not recorded which). This chain links TRBV6-5 with TRBJ2-5; D perhaps matches TRBD1 (6 bases). CDR3 DNA: TGTGCCAGCAGTTACTCGACAGGCTTCCAAGAGACCCAGTACTTC. It specifies CASSYSTGFQETQYF.